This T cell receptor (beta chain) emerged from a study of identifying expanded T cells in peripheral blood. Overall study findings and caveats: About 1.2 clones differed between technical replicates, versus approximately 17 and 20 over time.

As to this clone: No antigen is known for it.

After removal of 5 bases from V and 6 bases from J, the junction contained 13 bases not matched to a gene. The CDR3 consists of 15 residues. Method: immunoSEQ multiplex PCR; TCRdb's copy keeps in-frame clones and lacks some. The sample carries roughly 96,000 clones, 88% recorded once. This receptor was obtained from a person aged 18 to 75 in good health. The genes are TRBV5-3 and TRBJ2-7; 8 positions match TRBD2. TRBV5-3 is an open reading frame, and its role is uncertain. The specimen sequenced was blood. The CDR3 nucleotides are TGTGCCAGAAGGTCGTTGGCAGCGGGAGAAGGCGAGCAGTACTTC. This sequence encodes CARRSLAAGEGEQYF.